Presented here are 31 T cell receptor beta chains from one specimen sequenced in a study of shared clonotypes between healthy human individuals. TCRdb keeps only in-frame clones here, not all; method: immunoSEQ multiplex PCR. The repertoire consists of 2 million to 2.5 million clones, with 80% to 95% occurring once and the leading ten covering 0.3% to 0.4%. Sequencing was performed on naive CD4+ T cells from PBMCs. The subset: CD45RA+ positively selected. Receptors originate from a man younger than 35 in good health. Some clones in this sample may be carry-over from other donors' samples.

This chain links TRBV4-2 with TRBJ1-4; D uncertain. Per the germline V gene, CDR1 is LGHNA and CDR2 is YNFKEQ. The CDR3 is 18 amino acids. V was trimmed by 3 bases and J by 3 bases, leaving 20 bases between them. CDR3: CASSQGSSTVLPNEKLFF. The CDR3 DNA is TGTGCCAGCAGCCAGGGGTCGTCGACGGTTTTGCCTAATGAAAAACTGTTTTTT.

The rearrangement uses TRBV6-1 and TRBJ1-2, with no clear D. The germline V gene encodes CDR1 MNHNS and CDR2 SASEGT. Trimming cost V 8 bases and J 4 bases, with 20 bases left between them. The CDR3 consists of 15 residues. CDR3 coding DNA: TGTGCCAGCGACCTGGGGTCCTCTTCGGCCTATGGCTACACCTTC. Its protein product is CASDLGSSSAYGYTF.

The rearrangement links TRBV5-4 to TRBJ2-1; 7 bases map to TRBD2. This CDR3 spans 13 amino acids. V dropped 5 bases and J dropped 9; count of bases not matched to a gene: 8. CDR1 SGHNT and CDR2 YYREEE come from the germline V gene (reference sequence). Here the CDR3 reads CASSRDYTGEQFF. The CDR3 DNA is TGTGCCAGCAGTCGGGACTACACAGGTGAGCAGTTCTTC.

The CDR3 DNA sequence: TGTGCCAGCAGCCCGACGACTAGCGGAAATACGCAGTATTTT. Translating gives CASSPTTSGNTQYF. The V call is TRBV7-9, the J call TRBJ2-3; 9 bases agree with TRBD2. Trimming at V came to 5 bases and at J to 7 bases, leaving 7 bases not matched to a gene. Germline CDR1 and CDR2: SEHNR and FQNEAQ (reference sequence). The CDR3 extends over 14 amino acids.

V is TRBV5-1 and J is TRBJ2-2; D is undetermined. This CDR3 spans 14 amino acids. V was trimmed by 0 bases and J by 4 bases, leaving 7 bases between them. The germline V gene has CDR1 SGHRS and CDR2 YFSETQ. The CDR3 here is CASSLGGTTGELFF. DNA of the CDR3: TGCGCCAGCAGCTTGGGCGGTACCACCGGGGAGCTGTTTTTT. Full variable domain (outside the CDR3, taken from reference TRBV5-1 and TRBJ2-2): KAGVTQTPRYLIKTRGQQVTLSCSPISGHRSVSWYQQTPGQGLQFLFEYFSETQRNKGNFPGRFSGRQFSNSRSEMNVSTLELGDSALYLCASSLGGTTGELFFGEGSRLTVL.

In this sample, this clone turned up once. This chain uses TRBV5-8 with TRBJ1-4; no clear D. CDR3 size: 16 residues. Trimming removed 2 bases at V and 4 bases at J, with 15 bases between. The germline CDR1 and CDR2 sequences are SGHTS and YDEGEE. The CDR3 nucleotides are TGTGCCAGCAGCTTTCGGTTGGGGTTTGGTAATGAAAAACTGTTTTTT. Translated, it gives CASSFRLGFGNEKLFF.

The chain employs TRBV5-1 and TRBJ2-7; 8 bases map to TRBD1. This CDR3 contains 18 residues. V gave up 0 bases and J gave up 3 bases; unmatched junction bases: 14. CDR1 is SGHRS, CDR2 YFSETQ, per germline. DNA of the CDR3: TGCGCCAGCAGCTTGGCCACGGGATTGACAGGGGCTGGCTACGAGCAGTACTTC. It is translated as CASSLATGLTGAGYEQYF. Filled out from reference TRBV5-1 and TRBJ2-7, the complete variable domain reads KAGVTQTPRYLIKTRGQQVTLSCSPISGHRSVSWYQQTPGQGLQFLFEYFSETQRNKGNFPGRFSGRQFSNSRSEMNVSTLELGDSALYLCASSLATGLTGAGYEQYFGPGTRLTVT.

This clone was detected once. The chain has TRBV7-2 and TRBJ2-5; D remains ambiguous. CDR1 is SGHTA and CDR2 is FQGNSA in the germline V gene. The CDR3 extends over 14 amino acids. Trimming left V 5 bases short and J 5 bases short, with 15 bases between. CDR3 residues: CASSRRRIGETQYF. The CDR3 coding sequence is TGTGCCAGCAGCCGCAGGCGAATCGGGGAGACCCAGTACTTC.

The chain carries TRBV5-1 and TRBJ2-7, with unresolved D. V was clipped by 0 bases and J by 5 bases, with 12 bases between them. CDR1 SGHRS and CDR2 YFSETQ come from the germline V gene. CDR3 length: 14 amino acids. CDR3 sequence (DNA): TGCGCCAGCAGCTTGGCTACGTTTGGGGACGAGCAGTACTTC. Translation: CASSLATFGDEQYF.

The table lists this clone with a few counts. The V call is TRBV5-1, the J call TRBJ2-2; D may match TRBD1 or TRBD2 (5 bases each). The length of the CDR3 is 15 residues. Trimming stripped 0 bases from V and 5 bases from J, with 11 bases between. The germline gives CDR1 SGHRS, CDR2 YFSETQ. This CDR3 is CASSLGQPGTGELFF. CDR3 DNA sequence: TGCGCCAGCAGCTTGGGACAGCCGGGGACCGGGGAGCTGTTTTTT.

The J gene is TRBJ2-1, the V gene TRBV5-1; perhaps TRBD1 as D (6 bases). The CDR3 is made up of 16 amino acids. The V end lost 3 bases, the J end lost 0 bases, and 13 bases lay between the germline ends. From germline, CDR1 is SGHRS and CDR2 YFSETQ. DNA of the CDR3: TGCGCCAGCAGCTCCCCAGGGGCGATCTCCTACAATGAGCAGTTCTTC. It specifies CASSSPGAISYNEQFF.

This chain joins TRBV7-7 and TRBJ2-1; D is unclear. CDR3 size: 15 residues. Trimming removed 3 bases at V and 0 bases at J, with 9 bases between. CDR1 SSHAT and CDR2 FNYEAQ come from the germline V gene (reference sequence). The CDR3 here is CASSFDSRSYNEQFF. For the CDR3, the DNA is TGTGCCAGCAGCTTTGACTCCCGCTCCTACAATGAGCAGTTCTTC.

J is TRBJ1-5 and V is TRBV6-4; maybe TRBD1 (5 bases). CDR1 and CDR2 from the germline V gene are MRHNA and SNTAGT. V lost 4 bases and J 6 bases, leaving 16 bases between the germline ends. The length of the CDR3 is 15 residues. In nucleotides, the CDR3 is TGTGCCAGCAGTGGGGAGGCGGGGGTCGGTCAGCCCCAGCATTTT. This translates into CASSGEAGVGQPQHF.

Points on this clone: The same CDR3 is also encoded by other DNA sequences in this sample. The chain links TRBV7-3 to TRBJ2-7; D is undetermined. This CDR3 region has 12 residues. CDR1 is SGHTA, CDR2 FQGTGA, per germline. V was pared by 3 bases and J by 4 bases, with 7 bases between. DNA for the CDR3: TGTGCCAGCAGCTTCGGGCTTTACGAGCAGTACTTC. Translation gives CASSFGLYEQYF.

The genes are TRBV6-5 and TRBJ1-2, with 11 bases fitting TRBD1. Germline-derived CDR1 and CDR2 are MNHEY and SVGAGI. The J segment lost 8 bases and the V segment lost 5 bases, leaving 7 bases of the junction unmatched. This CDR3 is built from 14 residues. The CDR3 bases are TGTGCCAGCAGTCCGGACAGGGGGCGCCGGGGCTACACCTTC. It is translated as CASSPDRGRRGYTF.

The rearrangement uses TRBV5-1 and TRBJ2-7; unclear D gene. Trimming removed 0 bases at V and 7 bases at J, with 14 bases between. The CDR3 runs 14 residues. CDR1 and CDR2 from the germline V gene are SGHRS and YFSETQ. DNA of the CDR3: TGCGCCAGCAGCTTGGCCTTGACCTCAGGAGAGCAGTACTTC. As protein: CASSLALTSGEQYF.

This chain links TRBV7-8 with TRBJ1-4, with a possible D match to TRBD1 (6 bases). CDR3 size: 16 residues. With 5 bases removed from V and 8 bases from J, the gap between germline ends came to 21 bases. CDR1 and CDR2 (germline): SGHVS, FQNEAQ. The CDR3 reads CASSPGFGGVREKLFF. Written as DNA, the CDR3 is TGTGCCAGCAGCCCCGGTTTCGGGGGCGTTCGGGAAAAACTGTTTTTT.

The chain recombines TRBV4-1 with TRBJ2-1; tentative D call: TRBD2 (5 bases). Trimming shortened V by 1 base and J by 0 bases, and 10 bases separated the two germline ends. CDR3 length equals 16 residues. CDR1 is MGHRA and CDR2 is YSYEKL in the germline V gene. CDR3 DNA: TGCGCCAGCAGCCAAGTCAGCGGAAGCTCCTACAATGAGCAGTTCTTC. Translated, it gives CASSQVSGSSYNEQFF.

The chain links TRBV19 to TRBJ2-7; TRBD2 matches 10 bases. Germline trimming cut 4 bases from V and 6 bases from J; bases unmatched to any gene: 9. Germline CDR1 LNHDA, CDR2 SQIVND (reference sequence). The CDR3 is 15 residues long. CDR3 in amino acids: CASSSLGAGGREQYF. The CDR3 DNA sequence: TGTGCCAGTAGTAGCCTGGGAGCGGGAGGGCGCGAGCAGTACTTC. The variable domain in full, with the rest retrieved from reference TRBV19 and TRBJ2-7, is DGGITQSPKYLFRKEGQNVTLSCEQNLNHDAMYWYRQDPGQGLRLIYYSQIVNDFQKGDIAEGYSVSREKKESFPLTVTSAQKNPTAFYLCASSSLGAGGREQYFGPGTRLTVT.

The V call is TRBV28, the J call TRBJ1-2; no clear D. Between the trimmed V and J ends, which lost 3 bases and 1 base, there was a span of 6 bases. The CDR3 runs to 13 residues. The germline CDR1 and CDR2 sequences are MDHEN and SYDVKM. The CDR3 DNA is TGTGCCAGCAGTTTGGCAGATAACTATGGCTACACCTTC. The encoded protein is CASSLADNYGYTF.

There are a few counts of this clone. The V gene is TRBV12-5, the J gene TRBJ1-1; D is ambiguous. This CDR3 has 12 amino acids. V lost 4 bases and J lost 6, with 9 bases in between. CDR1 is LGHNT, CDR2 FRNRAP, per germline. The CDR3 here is CASGSPNAEAFF. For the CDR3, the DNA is TGTGCTAGTGGTTCCCCTAACGCTGAAGCTTTCTTT. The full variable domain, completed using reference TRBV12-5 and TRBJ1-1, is DARVTQTPRHKVTEMGQEVTMRCQPILGHNTVFWYRQTMMQGLELLAYFRNRAPLDDSGMPKDRFSAEMPDATLATLKIQPSEPRDSAVYFCASGSPNAEAFFGQGTRLTVV.

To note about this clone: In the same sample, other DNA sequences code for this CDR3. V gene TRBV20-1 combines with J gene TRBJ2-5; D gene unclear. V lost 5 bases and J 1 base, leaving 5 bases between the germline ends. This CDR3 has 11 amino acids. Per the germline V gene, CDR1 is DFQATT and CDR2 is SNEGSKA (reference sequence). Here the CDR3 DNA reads TGCAGTGCTGAATCCCAAGAGACCCAGTACTTC. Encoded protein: CSAESQETQYF.

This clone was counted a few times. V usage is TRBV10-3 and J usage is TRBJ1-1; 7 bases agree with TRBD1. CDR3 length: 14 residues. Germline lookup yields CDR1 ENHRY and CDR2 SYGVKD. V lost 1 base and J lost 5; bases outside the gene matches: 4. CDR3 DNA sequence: TGTGCCATCAGTGAGTTCACAGGGGTAACTGAAGCTTTCTTT. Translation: CAISEFTGVTEAFF.

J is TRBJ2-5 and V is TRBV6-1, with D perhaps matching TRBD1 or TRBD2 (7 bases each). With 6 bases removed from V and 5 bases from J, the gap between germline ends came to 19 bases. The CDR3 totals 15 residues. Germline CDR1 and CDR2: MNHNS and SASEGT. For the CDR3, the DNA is TGTGCCAGCAGGGGAGCAGGGGGGGGTTATGAGACCCAGTACTTC. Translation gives CASRGAGGGYETQYF.

CDR3: CASSAPADTQYF. CDR3 in DNA: TGTGCCAGCAGCGCTCCTGCAGATACGCAGTATTTT. The V call is TRBV6-1, the J call TRBJ2-3; D unclear. The germline V and J ends were trimmed by 6 bases and 4 bases, with 8 bases remaining between them. The CDR3 spans 12 residues. Germline V lookup: CDR1 MNHNS, CDR2 SASEGT.

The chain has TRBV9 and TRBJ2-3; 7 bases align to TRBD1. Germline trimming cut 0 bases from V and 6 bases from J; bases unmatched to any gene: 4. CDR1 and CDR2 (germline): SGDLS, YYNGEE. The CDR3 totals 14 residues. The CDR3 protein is CASSVEGAGDTQYF. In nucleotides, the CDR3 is TGTGCCAGCAGCGTAGAGGGGGCAGGGGATACGCAGTATTTT.

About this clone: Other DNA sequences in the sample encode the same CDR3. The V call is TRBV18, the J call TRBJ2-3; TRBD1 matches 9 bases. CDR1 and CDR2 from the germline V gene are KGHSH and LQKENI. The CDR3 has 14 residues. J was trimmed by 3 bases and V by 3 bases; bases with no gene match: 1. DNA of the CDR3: TGTGCCAGCTCACCCGACAGGGGGACAGATACGCAGTATTTT. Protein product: CASSPDRGTDTQYF.

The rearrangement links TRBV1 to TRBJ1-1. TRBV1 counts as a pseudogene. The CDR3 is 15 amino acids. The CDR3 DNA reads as TGCACCAGCAGCCAATGTGAAGGTTCCGACACTGAAGCTTTCTTT. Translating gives CTSSQCEGSDTEAFF.

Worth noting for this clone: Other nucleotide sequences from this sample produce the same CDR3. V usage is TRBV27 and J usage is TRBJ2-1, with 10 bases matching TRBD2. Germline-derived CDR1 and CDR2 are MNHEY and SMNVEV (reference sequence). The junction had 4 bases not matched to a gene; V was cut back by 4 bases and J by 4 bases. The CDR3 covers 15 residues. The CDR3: CASSSSGRGYNEQFF. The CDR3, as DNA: TGTGCCAGCAGTTCTAGCGGGAGAGGTTACAATGAGCAGTTCTTC.

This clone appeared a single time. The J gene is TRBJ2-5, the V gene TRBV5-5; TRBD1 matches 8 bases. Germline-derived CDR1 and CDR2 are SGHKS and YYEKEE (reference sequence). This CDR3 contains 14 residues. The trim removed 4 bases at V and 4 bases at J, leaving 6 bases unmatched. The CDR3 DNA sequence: TGTGCCAGCAGCGCCAGGGGGCAAGGAGAGACCCAGTACTTC. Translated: CASSARGQGETQYF.

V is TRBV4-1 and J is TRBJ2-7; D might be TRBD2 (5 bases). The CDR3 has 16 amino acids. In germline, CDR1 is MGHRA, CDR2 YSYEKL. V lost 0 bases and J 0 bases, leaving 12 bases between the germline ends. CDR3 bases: TGCGCCAGCAGCCAAGACGAGCGGTTTAGCTCCTACGAGCAGTACTTC. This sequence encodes CASSQDERFSSYEQYF.